This TCR beta chain was documented in a study of cytomegalovirus exposure and HLA in healthy donors. Regarding this clone: The antigen remains unidentified.

Only in-frame clones appear in the TCRdb table, and some are missing; sequencing was by immunoSEQ multiplex PCR. This sample yields about 72,000 clones, of which approximately 94% are seen a single time; around 0.65% belongs to the top ten. Separate from the approximately 650-subject first cohort, the roughly 120-subject validation cohort was the one that the donors belonged to. Regarding the study as a whole: It was approximately 150 TCR beta chains that were listed as cytomegalovirus-associated. The majority of TCR sequences were rare, yet some public TCRs appeared in many donors.

In germline, CDR1 is KGHSH, CDR2 LQKENI. V lost 3 bases to trimming and J lost 2 bases, with 10 bases between them. The CDR3 length is 14 residues. The V gene is TRBV18, the J gene TRBJ2-5; D is uncertain. This receptor was taken from a woman younger than 30 in good health and CMV-seronegative. The source material was PBMCs. The CDR3 DNA follows: TGTGCCAGCTCACCTCAACAGCTTCAAGAGACCCAGTACTTC. This codes for CASSPQQLQETQYF.